This T cell receptor beta chain was recorded in a study of T cell repertoires in cytomegalovirus infection. As for the study in general: Indicated by public TCR beta signatures were CMV infection and matching HLA type.

Study-wide findings and caveats: CMV carriers with the relevant HLA were identified by cumulative public TCR beta family frequency. HLA-C-restricted TCR beta clonotypes specific for CMV led the ex vivo response.

In TCRdb, the reads were re-called with MiXCR into one record per CDR3 protein. The sample lists almost 500,000 distinct CDR3 sequences; 10% to 12% were seen once. This clonotype was observed a handful of times. The antigen remains unidentified. The V gene end was trimmed by 5 bases and the J gene end by 6 bases; junction bases not matched to a gene: 7. Germline values: CDR1 SGHRS, CDR2 YFSETQ. The CDR3 has 15 residues. Sequenced sample: PBMCs. The chain combines TRBV5-1 with TRBJ2-1; 11 bases line up with TRBD2. This sequence was found in a human donor in good health (CMV status not recorded). Some clones in this sample may be carry-over from other donors' samples. Here the CDR3 reads CASRSTSGSSNEQFF. The CDR3 nucleotides are TGCGCCAGCAGATCTACTAGCGGGAGCTCCAATGAGCAGTTCTTC.